One sample yielded the 27 T cell receptor beta chains listed below, sequenced in a study of blood T cell repertoires in COVID-19. Assay used: immunoSEQ multiplex PCR; TCRdb lists only in-frame clones, some missing. The repertoire includes around 81,000 clones, about 86% of them detected once, and roughly 4.8% sits in the top ten. The sequenced material came from peripheral blood. These receptor sequences come from an elderly woman with acute or convalescent COVID-19.

This chain joins TRBV15 and TRBJ1-1; TRBD1 is a possible D gene (5 bases). The germline gives CDR1 LNHNV, CDR2 YYDKDF (reference sequence). The CDR3 consists of 14 residues. V was clipped by 6 bases and J by 3 bases, with 14 bases between them. The CDR3 sequence is CATRTAGMDTEAFF. The CDR3 DNA reads as TGTGCCACCAGGACGGCAGGGATGGACACTGAAGCTTTCTTT.

The chain has TRBV11-1 and TRBJ1-6; TRBD1 might be the D (5 bases). Trimming removed 3 bases from V and 2 bases from J, with 11 bases in between. Looked up from germline, CDR1 is SGHAT and CDR2 is FQDESV (reference sequence). There are 16 residues in the CDR3. The CDR3 here is CASSFSPGAYNSPLHF. The CDR3 bases are TGTGCCAGCAGCTTTTCGCCGGGGGCCTATAATTCACCCCTCCACTTT. Drawing the rest from reference TRBV11-1 and TRBJ1-6, the complete variable domain is EAEVAQSPRYKITEKSQAVAFWCDPISGHATLYWYRQILGQGPELLVQFQDESVVDDSQLPKDRFSAERLKGVDSTLKIQPAELGDSAMYLCASSFSPGAYNSPLHFGNGTRLTVT.

The chain couples TRBV4-1 to TRBJ2-1, with TRBD2 matching over 12 bases. V was clipped by 0 bases and J by 10 bases; unmatched bases: 7. Germline-derived CDR1 and CDR2 are MGHRA and YSYEKL. The CDR3 extends over 16 amino acids. The chain's CDR3 is CASSQDRTSGVKEQFF. For the CDR3, the DNA is TGCGCCAGCAGCCAAGATCGGACTAGCGGGGTCAAAGAGCAGTTCTTC.

V is TRBV7-2 and J is TRBJ1-5, with 8 bases aligning to TRBD1. V shed 5 bases, J shed 0 bases, and the junction held 6 bases outside the gene matches. CDR3 length: 16 amino acids. Germline V gene data show CDR1 as SGHTA and CDR2 as FQGNSA. The CDR3 sequence: CASSPPGTGSNQPQHF. CDR3 DNA sequence: TGTGCCAGCAGCCCTCCCGGGACAGGTAGCAATCAGCCCCAGCATTTT.

Note on this clone: The germline gene is not matched at one end of the junction; a read error may be the cause. CDR3 sequence: CASSLGGREDTQYF. The DNA of the CDR3 is TGTGCTAGCAGCTTGGGCGGGAGGGAGGATACGCAGTATTTT. This chain uses TRBV7-7 with TRBJ2-3, with 9 bases matching TRBD2. Germline-derived CDR1 and CDR2 are SSHAT and FNYEAQ (reference sequence). The CDR3 has 14 amino acids. The full variable domain, rest sourced from reference TRBV7-7 and TRBJ2-3, is GAGVSQSPRYKVTKRGQDVTLRCDPISSHATLYWYQQALGQGPEFLTYFNYEAQPDKSGLPSDRFSAERPEGSISTLTIQRTEQRDSAMYRCASSLGGREDTQYFGPGTRLTVL.

This chain connects TRBV9 to TRBJ2-3, with 11 bases lining up with TRBD2. This CDR3 is built from 16 residues. Germline V CDR1 and CDR2: SGDLS, YYNGEE. Trimming removed 4 bases from V and 0 bases from J; junction bases left unmatched: 4. CDR3 amino acids: CASSPRTSGSTDTQYF. The DNA for the CDR3 is TGTGCCAGCAGCCCTCGGACTAGCGGGAGCACAGATACGCAGTATTTT.

The chain employs TRBV4-2 and TRBJ1-5; D not certain. CDR3 size: 16 residues. Per germline, CDR1 LGHNA and CDR2 YNFKEQ. V was pared by 0 bases and J by 0 bases, with 9 bases between. The CDR3 sequence is CASSQDPGDSNQPQHF. The CDR3 region has the DNA TGTGCCAGCAGCCAAGACCCCGGGGATAGCAATCAGCCCCAGCATTTT.

About this clone itself: A read error may produce the germline difference seen at one junction end. The rearrangement uses TRBV7-7 and TRBJ2-1; the D gene is possibly TRBD1 (6 bases). CDR1 and CDR2 (germline): SSHAT, FNYEAQ (reference sequence). The CDR3 consists of 15 residues. The CDR3 DNA sequence: TGTGCTAGCAGCTCCTTGAGTGGGGGCTACTATGAGCAGTTCTTC. Its protein is CASSSLSGGYYEQFF.

J is TRBJ1-3 and V is TRBV27; 7 positions agree with TRBD1. Germline V gene data show CDR1 as MNHEY and CDR2 as SMNVEV (reference sequence). V shed 6 bases and J 2 bases; nucleotides not matched to a gene: 4. The CDR3 has 14 residues. The CDR3 nucleotides are TGTGCCAGCAGAGGTACAGGGGCTGGAAACACCATATATTTT. It is translated as CASRGTGAGNTIYF.

The chain joins TRBV11-2 to TRBJ1-1; D ambiguous. With 1 base removed from V and 1 base from J, the gap between germline ends came to 4 bases. CDR3 length equals 13 residues. Germline CDR1 reads SGHAT; CDR2 reads FQNNGV. The CDR3 loop reads CASSLGANTEAFF. The DNA of the CDR3 is TGTGCCAGCAGCTTAGGGGCGAACACTGAAGCTTTCTTT.

This chain joins TRBV6-2 or TRBV6-3 and TRBJ1-5, with 8 bases aligning to TRBD1. Looked up from germline, CDR1 is MNHEY and CDR2 is SVGEGT. This CDR3 has 14 residues. Unmatched junction bases numbered 7, after V lost 5 bases and J lost 7 bases. The CDR3 reads CASSPRTGWQPQHF. CDR3 DNA: TGTGCCAGCAGTCCCCGGACAGGGTGGCAGCCCCAGCATTTT.

The rearrangement joins TRBV7-9 to TRBJ1-1; D gene unclear. The CDR3 spans 14 residues. Germline V CDR1 and CDR2: SEHNR, FQNEAQ (reference sequence). The V and J ends lost 5 bases and 0 bases respectively, with 10 bases between them. CDR3 in amino acids: CASSPEVLNTEAFF. The CDR3 DNA reads TGTGCCAGCAGCCCGGAGGTTTTGAACACTGAAGCTTTCTTT. Combining the CDR3 with reference TRBV7-9 and TRBJ1-1 gives the whole variable domain DTGVSQNPRHKITKRGQNVTFRCDPISEHNRLYWYRQTLGQGPEFLTYFQNEAQLEKSRLLSDRFSAERPKGSFSTLEIQRTEQGDSAMYLCASSPEVLNTEAFFGQGTRLTVV.

The chain is built from TRBV30 and TRBJ2-7; 7 nucleotides align to TRBD2. The CDR3 is 12 residues long. CDR1 is GTSNPN and CDR2 is SVGIG in the germline V gene (reference sequence). V dropped 2 bases and J dropped 7; count of bases not matched to a gene: 5. The CDR3 DNA sequence: TGTGCCTGGAGTACTAGCGCAGAAGAGCAGTACTTC. Its translation: CAWSTSAEEQYF. The entire variable domain, with the rest obtained from reference TRBV30 and TRBJ2-7, is as follows: SQTIHQWPATLVQPVGSPLSLECTVEGTSNPNLYWYRQAAGRGLQLLFYSVGIGQISSEVPQNLSASRPQDRQFILSSKKLLLSDSGFYLCAWSTSAEEQYFGPGTRLTVT.

The chain carries TRBV13 and TRBJ1-2; no clear D. This CDR3 has 14 amino acids. V gave up 5 bases and J gave up 2 bases, with 12 bases separating them. Germline assignment: CDR1 PRHDT and CDR2 FYEKMQ (reference sequence). In nucleotides, the CDR3 is TGTGCCAGCAGCCCTACGGCGGGGAACTATGGCTACACCTTC. This gives the protein CASSPTAGNYGYTF.

This clone was detected only a few times. The gene calls are TRBV29-1 and TRBJ1-2, with 8 bases aligning to TRBD1. V shed 4 bases and J 5 bases; nucleotides not matched to a gene: 12. The CDR3 is made up of 15 amino acids. Germline V lookup: CDR1 SQVTM, CDR2 ANQGSEA. CDR3 in amino acids: CSVGGGTGGDYGYTF. The DNA for the CDR3 is TGCAGCGTTGGTGGAGGAACAGGGGGAGATTATGGCTACACCTTC.

This chain links TRBV2 with TRBJ1-4, with D unresolved. V gave up 5 bases and J gave up 17 bases, with 15 bases separating them. The CDR3 consists of 11 residues. Germline V lookup: CDR1 SNHLY, CDR2 FYNNEI. The CDR3 region is CASSTRARVFF. The CDR3 DNA follows: TGTGCCAGCAGTACCCGAGCTCGGGTATTTTTT.

The chain couples TRBV5-8 to TRBJ1-2, with 7 positions matching TRBD1. CDR3 length: 17 amino acids. Unmatched junction bases numbered 14, after V lost 2 bases and J lost 4 bases. The germline V gene encodes CDR1 SGHTS and CDR2 YDEGEE. The CDR3: CASSFGPTGRIGYGYTF. CDR3 sequence (DNA): TGTGCCAGCAGCTTCGGTCCGACAGGGAGAATTGGCTATGGCTACACCTTC. Using reference TRBV5-8 and TRBJ1-2 for the parts outside the CDR3, the full variable domain is EAGVTQSPTHLIKTRGQQATLRCSPISGHTSVYWYQQALGLGLQFLLWYDEGEERNRGNFPPRFSGRQFPNYSSELNVNALELEDSALYLCASSFGPTGRIGYGYTFGSGTRLTVV.

The V gene is TRBV4-1, the J gene TRBJ2-7; D is perhaps TRBD2 (6 bases). Trimming cost V 1 base and J 3 bases, with 13 bases left between them. There are 15 residues in the CDR3. Germline CDR1 is MGHRA and CDR2 is YSYEKL. The CDR3 bases are TGCGCCAGCAGCCAAGGTCCGCGGGACTTCTACGAGCAGTACTTC. Amino acid sequence: CASSQGPRDFYEQYF.

The gene calls are TRBV19 and TRBJ1-2, with no clear D. This CDR3 region has 14 residues. V lost 1 base and J lost 5, with 11 bases in between. The germline CDR1 and CDR2 sequences are LNHDA and SQIVND (reference sequence). Here the CDR3 reads CASSIGGEQYGYTF. The CDR3 DNA reads as TGTGCCAGTAGTATAGGAGGAGAACAATATGGCTACACCTTC.

The chain is built from TRBV6-1 and TRBJ2-5; a weak D match, TRBD1 (5 bases). Between the trimmed V and J ends, which lost 5 bases and 3 bases, there was a span of 13 bases. This CDR3 spans 14 amino acids. The germline V gene encodes CDR1 MNHNS and CDR2 SASEGT. CDR3: CASSPQGFKETQYF. The CDR3 coding sequence is TGTGCCAGCAGTCCCCAGGGATTCAAAGAGACCCAGTACTTC.

The chain uses TRBV7-9 and TRBJ1-2, with TRBD1 matching over 9 bases. After removal of 10 bases from V and 4 bases from J, the junction contained 4 bases not matched to a gene. CDR3 length: 12 residues. Germline V gene data show CDR1 as SEHNR and CDR2 as FQNEAQ (reference sequence). DNA for the CDR3: TGTGCCACGGACAGGGGATTCTATGGCTACACCTTC. Its translation: CATDRGFYGYTF. Using reference TRBV7-9 and TRBJ1-2 for the parts outside the CDR3, the full variable domain is DTGVSQNPRHKITKRGQNVTFRCDPISEHNRLYWYRQTLGQGPEFLTYFQNEAQLEKSRLLSDRFSAERPKGSFSTLEIQRTEQGDSAMYLCATDRGFYGYTFGSGTRLTVV.

The count of this clone is one. The V call is TRBV6-5, the J call TRBJ2-7; TRBD2 aligns across 11 bases. The CDR3 contains 15 residues. V lost 5 bases to trimming and J lost 4 bases; unmatched junction nucleotides: 7. Germline lookup yields CDR1 MNHEY and CDR2 SVGAGI. The CDR3 DNA sequence: TGTGCCAGCAGTCCCGGGACTAGCGGATATTACGAGCAGTACTTC. It specifies CASSPGTSGYYEQYF.

This chain joins TRBV7-9 and TRBJ2-7, with TRBD2 as a possible D gene (6 bases). CDR1 is SEHNR and CDR2 is FQNEAQ in the germline V gene (reference sequence). CDR3 length: 15 residues. V dropped 0 bases and J dropped 2 bases, with 11 bases sitting between them. The CDR3 here is CASSLAGGGPYEQYF. The CDR3 DNA is TGTGCCAGCAGCTTAGCGGGAGGAGGCCCCTACGAGCAGTACTTC.

The DNA for the CDR3 is TGCGCCAGCAGCACCGACGGACTCACCGGCTACACCTTC. It translates to CASSTDGLTGYTF. The chain carries TRBV5-1 and TRBJ1-2; the D is unclear. Germline values: CDR1 SGHRS, CDR2 YFSETQ. Deletions cut 4 bases from V and 8 bases from J, with 15 bases between. This CDR3 has 13 amino acids.

V is TRBV7-3 and J is TRBJ2-3, with unresolved D. Trimming removed 5 bases at V and 2 bases at J, with 14 bases between. The germline V gene has CDR1 SGHTA and CDR2 FQGTGA. The CDR3 covers 15 residues. CDR3: CASSVGRGDTDTQYF. The CDR3 nucleotides read TGTGCCAGCAGCGTCGGTCGAGGCGACACAGATACGCAGTATTTT.

V is TRBV4-1 and J is TRBJ1-6; 9 bases agree with TRBD1. Germline V gene data show CDR1 as MGHRA and CDR2 as YSYEKL. This CDR3 contains 16 residues. V trimming: 0 bases; J trimming: 6 bases; junction bases outside the gene matches: 3. The CDR3 region has the DNA TGCGCCAGCAGCCAAGATCGGGACAGGGCTAATTCACCCCTCCACTTT. Protein sequence: CASSQDRDRANSPLHF.

The chain couples TRBV7-2 to TRBJ2-7; the D gene is possibly TRBD2 (5 bases). The V end lost 1 base, the J end lost 1 base, and 8 bases lay between the germline ends. The germline CDR1 and CDR2 sequences are SGHTA and FQGNSA. The CDR3 loop spans 14 amino acids. The CDR3, as DNA: TGTGCCAGCAGCTTAGAAAGCGGATCCTACGAGCAGTACTTC. It yields the protein CASSLESGSYEQYF.